These 22 T cell receptor beta chains were all obtained from the same sample, sequenced in a study of shared clonotypes between healthy human individuals. The table came from immunoSEQ multiplex PCR; TCRdb's copy has only in-frame clones and leaves some out. Among a few million clones listed, around nine tenths were seen once. The sample comprised naive CD4+ T cells sorted from blood. Subset of the sample: CD45RA+ positively selected. The receptor source for this set is a man younger than 30 in good health.

About this clone: Other nucleotide sequences in the sample specify the same CDR3. The chain combines TRBV9 with TRBJ2-7, with TRBD1 as a possible D gene (6 bases). Trimming left V 0 bases short and J 2 bases short, with 9 bases between. The CDR3 has 14 residues. Germline CDR1 SGDLS, CDR2 YYNGEE. Here the CDR3 reads CASSVAAGAYEQYF. The CDR3 coding sequence is TGTGCCAGCAGCGTAGCAGCAGGGGCCTACGAGCAGTACTTC.

V is TRBV29-1 and J is TRBJ2-7, with TRBD1 identical over 7 bases. This CDR3 region has 11 residues. The germline V gene has CDR1 SQVTM and CDR2 ANQGSEA. The V gene end was trimmed by 8 bases and the J gene end by 3 bases; junction bases not matched to a gene: 4. The CDR3 loop is CSSRTGYEQYF. Here the CDR3 DNA reads TGCAGCTCCCGGACAGGCTACGAGCAGTACTTC.

The J gene is TRBJ1-1, the V gene TRBV5-1, with D maybe TRBD1 (5 bases). The CDR3 spans 13 residues. Germline CDR1 is SGHRS and CDR2 is YFSETQ. The V end lost 4 bases, the J end lost 8 bases, and 15 bases lay between the germline ends. The chain's CDR3 is CASSLSLQGEAFF. The CDR3 DNA is TGCGCCAGCAGCCTGTCTCTCCAGGGAGAAGCTTTCTTT.

The gene calls are TRBV6-1 and TRBJ1-2, with 8 nucleotides matching TRBD1. The CDR3 sequence is 14 residues long. V was clipped by 6 bases and J by 4 bases; unmatched bases: 7. Per the germline V gene, CDR1 is MNHNS and CDR2 is SASEGT. CDR3 sequence reads: CASRETGVVYGYTF. The DNA for the CDR3 is TGTGCCAGCAGGGAGACAGGGGTGGTCTATGGCTACACCTTC.

The rearrangement links TRBV30 to TRBJ2-7; the D is unclear. Germline V lookup: CDR1 GTSNPN, CDR2 SVGIG (reference sequence). V was trimmed by 4 bases and J by 5 bases, leaving 9 bases between them. The CDR3 is made up of 11 amino acids. The chain's CDR3 is CAWNRVHEQYF. As DNA, the CDR3 is TGTGCCTGGAACCGGGTCCACGAGCAGTACTTC.

With regard to this clone: This CDR3 is also generated by other DNA sequences in the sample. The chain uses TRBV27 and TRBJ1-1, with unresolved D. The CDR3 has 13 amino acids. V was clipped by 5 bases and J by 1 base, with 8 bases between them. Germline CDR1 is MNHEY and CDR2 is SMNVEV (reference sequence). Written as DNA, the CDR3 is TGTGCCAGCAGTGGAACGGAGAACACTGAAGCTTTCTTT. This gives the protein CASSGTENTEAFF.

CDR3 nucleotide sequence: TGTGCCAGCAGCCCTTTGGGACAGGGGACCTACGAGCAGTACTTC. Translation: CASSPLGQGTYEQYF. V gene TRBV11-2 combines with J gene TRBJ2-7; 10 bases line up with TRBD1. The CDR3 loop spans 15 amino acids. The V segment lost 5 bases and the J segment 2 bases; nucleotides outside the gene matches: 6. Germline V gene sequence: CDR1 SGHAT, CDR2 FQNNGV. Together with reference TRBV11-2 and TRBJ2-7, the CDR3 gives the full variable domain: EAGVAQSPRYKIIEKRQSVAFWCNPISGHATLYWYQQILGQGPKLLIQFQNNGVVDDSQLPKDRFSAERLKGVDSTLKIQPAKLEDSAVYLCASSPLGQGTYEQYFGPGTRLTVT.

The J gene is TRBJ2-1, the V gene TRBV13; D not certain. Trimming pared 1 base from V and 12 bases from J, leaving 10 bases between. Per germline, CDR1 PRHDT and CDR2 FYEKMQ (reference sequence). The CDR3 has 12 residues. DNA for the CDR3: TGTGCCAGCAGCTTAGATCGTCTACGGCAGTTCTTC. As protein: CASSLDRLRQFF.

The rearrangement uses TRBV7-9 and TRBJ1-4; D remains unclear. Germline CDR1 SEHNR, CDR2 FQNEAQ (reference sequence). There are 14 residues in the CDR3. The ends were cut back, 4 bases at V and 2 bases at J, with 8 bases in the middle. The CDR3 DNA is TGTGCCAGCAGCTCGGTTACGACTAATGAAAAACTGTTTTTT. Translated: CASSSVTTNEKLFF.

The chain joins TRBV6-1 to TRBJ1-1, with 7 bases fitting TRBD1. Looked up from germline, CDR1 is MNHNS and CDR2 is SASEGT. The length of the CDR3 is 13 residues. Trimming at V came to 11 bases and at J to 5 bases, leaving 11 bases not matched to a gene. CDR3: CAPPLPTGTEAFF. The CDR3 nucleotides are TGTGCCCCCCCCCTCCCGACAGGGACTGAAGCTTTCTTT.

About this clone itself: Other DNA sequences in this specimen translate into the identical CDR3. The V and J genes are TRBV18 and TRBJ2-3, with no clear D. V lost 3 bases, J lost 6 bases, and 7 bases lay in between. The germline V gene has CDR1 KGHSH and CDR2 LQKENI. The CDR3 is 12 amino acids. The CDR3 spells CASSPAIDTQYF. In nucleotides, the CDR3 is TGTGCCAGCTCACCGGCGATTGATACGCAGTATTTT. The full variable domain, in which reference TRBV18 and TRBJ2-3 provide the parts outside the CDR3, is NAGVMQNPRHLVRRRGQEARLRCSPMKGHSHVYWYRQLPEEGLKFMVYLQKENIIDESGMPKERFSAEFPKEGPSILRIQQVVRGDSAAYFCASSPAIDTQYFGPGTRLTVL.

The chain is built from TRBV25-1 and TRBJ2-7; tentative D call: TRBD2 (6 bases). Germline CDR1 reads MGHDK; CDR2 reads SYGVNS. Trimming took 3 bases from V and 6 from J, leaving 18 bases between them. CDR3 size: 15 residues. This chain's CDR3 is CASSEAAGPTSEQYF. Written as DNA, the CDR3 is TGTGCCAGCAGTGAGGCTGCGGGACCGACCTCCGAGCAGTACTTC.

The V and J genes are TRBV6-5 and TRBJ2-7, with D possibly being TRBD2 (6 bases). Between the trimmed V and J ends, which lost 7 bases and 0 bases, there was a span of 16 bases. The CDR3 totals 15 residues. Germline CDR1 reads MNHEY; CDR2 reads SVGAGI. This CDR3 is CASTRVGGSSYEQYF. The CDR3 DNA reads TGTGCCAGCACCAGAGTCGGAGGGAGCTCCTACGAGCAGTACTTC.

For this clone: No DNA is shown, since the ends of the CDR3 on it are uncertain; the CDR3 is the one TCRdb lists. V and J are TRBV6-5 and TRBJ2-3; the table gives TRBD2 as D, unverified against the DNA. Both ends counted, the CDR3 spans 14 residues. Germline V lookup: CDR1 MNHEY, CDR2 SVGAGI. The CDR3 loop reads CAARRAGGQDTQYF.

This clone has a single count. The chain recombines TRBV6-5 with TRBJ1-4, with a tentative D call TRBD1 (5 bases). The CDR3 contains 15 residues. Per the germline V gene, CDR1 is MNHEY and CDR2 is SVGAGI. V lost 5 bases, J lost 7 bases, and 17 bases lay in between. CDR3 bases: TGTGCCAGCAGTCCGGGACTTCCCTGGGGTGAAAAACTGTTTTTT. This codes for CASSPGLPWGEKLFF.

The chain combines TRBV7-9 with TRBJ2-5, with a tentative D call TRBD2 (6 bases). The CDR3 is 12 residues long. V dropped 8 bases and J dropped 4 bases, with 11 bases sitting between them. Germline V CDR1 and CDR2: SEHNR, FQNEAQ (reference sequence). This CDR3 is CASRLGGETQYF. The CDR3 coding sequence is TGTGCCAGCCGGTTGGGAGGAGAGACCCAGTACTTC.

V usage is TRBV6-1 and J usage is TRBJ2-3; 11 positions match TRBD1. The junction had 9 bases not matched to a gene; V was cut back by 9 bases and J by 4 bases. The CDR3 totals 15 residues. Germline V gene data show CDR1 as MNHNS and CDR2 as SASEGT. CDR3 residues: CASGSGTGGADTQYF. CDR3 nucleotide sequence: TGTGCCAGTGGTTCCGGGACAGGGGGGGCAGATACGCAGTATTTT.

The gene calls are TRBV6-1 and TRBJ2-1; 7 nucleotides align to TRBD1. Losses at the gene ends were 2 bases for V and 4 bases for J; bases not matched to a gene: 5. Per germline, CDR1 MNHNS and CDR2 SASEGT. The CDR3 contains 15 residues. The CDR3 DNA follows: TGTGCCAGCAGTGAACTTGGGACAGTTTACAATGAGCAGTTCTTC. This encodes CASSELGTVYNEQFF.

This chain uses TRBV30 with TRBJ1-1; D is possibly TRBD1 (6 bases). CDR1 is GTSNPN, CDR2 SVGIG, per germline (reference sequence). The V end lost 1 base, the J end lost 4 bases, and 13 bases lay between the germline ends. This CDR3 comprises 14 residues. In DNA form, the CDR3 reads TGTGCCTGGAGTGGACAGGCTGGGGGCACTGAAGCTTTCTTT. Its protein product is CAWSGQAGGTEAFF. The whole variable domain, filled in from reference TRBV30 and TRBJ1-1, reads SQTIHQWPATLVQPVGSPLSLECTVEGTSNPNLYWYRQAAGRGLQLLFYSVGIGQISSEVPQNLSASRPQDRQFILSSKKLLLSDSGFYLCAWSGQAGGTEAFFGQGTRLTVV.

The V gene is TRBV10-3, the J gene TRBJ2-2; 7 bases agree with TRBD2. Unmatched junction bases numbered 6, after V lost 4 bases and J lost 4 bases. The length of the CDR3 is 15 residues. Germline loops: CDR1 ENHRY, CDR2 SYGVKD. The CDR3 coding sequence is TGTGCCATCAGTGCTGCGGGAGCGTTCACCGGGGAGCTGTTTTTT. Translated: CAISAAGAFTGELFF.

The V and J genes are TRBV5-5 and TRBJ1-1; D possibly corresponds to TRBD1 (5 bases). Trimming shortened V by 2 bases and J by 1 base, and 15 bases separated the two germline ends. From germline, CDR1 is SGHKS and CDR2 YYEKEE (reference sequence). The CDR3 spans 16 residues. Here the CDR3 DNA reads TGTGCCAGCAGCTTCGGGTGGGGGTTGGGGAACACTGAAGCTTTCTTT. It translates to CASSFGWGLGNTEAFF.

The V gene is TRBV6-1, the J gene TRBJ2-3, with D perhaps TRBD1 (5 bases). Trimming left V 5 bases short and J 3 bases short, with 12 bases between. Germline assignment: CDR1 MNHNS and CDR2 SASEGT. The length of the CDR3 is 14 residues. The CDR3 is CASSQQVRTDTQYF. CDR3 coding DNA: TGTGCCAGCAGTCAACAGGTCAGAACAGATACGCAGTATTTT.